This TCR beta chain was captured in a study of neurological immune-mediated disorders. Unsorted libraries were prepared from 2 million PBMCs that had been stored at -80 C. The cDNA was generated through 5'RACE incorporating 10-nucleotide random UMIs. TCRdb reprocessed the 5' RACE reads via MiXCR and lists one record per CDR3 protein. The top ten hold roughly 25% of the sample, which has about 48,000 distinct CDR3 sequences, roughly 23% seen once. The CDR3 runs 14 residues. The germline gives CDR1 MNHEY, CDR2 SMNVEV (reference sequence). For this clonotype: Germline is not matched at one junction end, which may reflect a read error.

Sequenced material: PBMCs. The TCR sequence derives from a woman in her 70s in good health. This rearrangement joins TRBV27 to TRBJ2-7; D is unresolved. As DNA, the CDR3 is TGTGCCAGCGGTCCACAGCGAATATCCTACGAGAAGTACTTC. Its translation is CASGPQRISYEKYF.